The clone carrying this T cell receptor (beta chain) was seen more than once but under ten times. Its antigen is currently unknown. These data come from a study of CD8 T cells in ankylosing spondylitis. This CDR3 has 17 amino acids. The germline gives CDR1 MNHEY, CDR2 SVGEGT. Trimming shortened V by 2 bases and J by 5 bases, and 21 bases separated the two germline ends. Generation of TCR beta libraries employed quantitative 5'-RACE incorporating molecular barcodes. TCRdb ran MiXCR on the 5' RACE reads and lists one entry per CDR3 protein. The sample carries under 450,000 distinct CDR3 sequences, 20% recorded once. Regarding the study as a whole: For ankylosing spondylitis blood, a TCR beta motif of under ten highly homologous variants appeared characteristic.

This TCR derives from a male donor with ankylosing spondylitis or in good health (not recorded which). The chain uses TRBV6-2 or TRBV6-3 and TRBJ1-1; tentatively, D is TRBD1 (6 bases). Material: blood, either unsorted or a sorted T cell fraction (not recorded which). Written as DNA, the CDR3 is TGTGCCAGCAGTTACAGCCGAGACAGGAGGGATTTGACTGAAGCTTTCTTT. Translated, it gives CASSYSRDRRDLTEAFF.